These 23 T cell receptor beta chains were all obtained from the same sample, sequenced in a study of metastatic and nonmetastatic thyroid tumors. Nobody among the patients had been given any treatment before thyroid surgery. TCRdb reanalyzed the PCR reads with MiXCR. The table shows roughly 23,000 clones, with around a fifth occurring only once. The sequencing input was blood. The receptors shown here come from a male donor with papillary thyroid cancer or a benign thyroid nodule (not recorded which). Some clones in this sample may be carry-over from other donors' samples.

This clone was observed many times. The CDR3 reads CASSLILAGQETQYF. The CDR3 DNA sequence: TGTGCCAGCAGCTTGATCCTAGCGGGTCAAGAGACCCAGTACTTC. The chain uses TRBV5-4 and TRBJ2-5; 8 bases agree with TRBD2. The germline gives CDR1 SGHNT, CDR2 YYREEE (reference sequence). Unmatched junction bases numbered 4, after V lost 1 base and J lost 2 bases. The CDR3 contains 15 residues.

This clone has just a few counts. V usage is TRBV20-1 and J usage is TRBJ1-2, with 9 bases that match TRBD1. This CDR3 region has 14 residues. The ends lost 3 bases at V and 6 bases at J; junction bases unmatched: 8. Germline CDR1 and CDR2: DFQATT and SNEGSKA (reference sequence). The CDR3 nucleotides are TGCAGTGCTAGCGGGACAGGGTACTTCCATGGCTACACCTTC. This codes for CSASGTGYFHGYTF.

This clone came up many times. The chain recombines TRBV28 with TRBJ2-2; maybe TRBD1 (6 bases). Germline-derived CDR1 and CDR2 are MDHEN and SYDVKM. This CDR3 comprises 17 residues. V dropped 3 bases and J dropped 0 bases, with 14 bases sitting between them. CDR3 residues: CASSLFMDSANTGELFF. As DNA, the CDR3 is TGTGCCAGCAGTTTGTTTATGGACAGCGCGAACACCGGGGAGCTGTTTTTT.

This clone was counted many times. The same CDR3 is also encoded by other DNA sequences in this sample. The chain links TRBV25-1 to TRBJ2-2, with D possibly TRBD1 on 6 matching bases. CDR1 and CDR2 (germline): MGHDK, SYGVNS. Between the trimmed V and J ends, which lost 3 bases and 7 bases, there was a span of 15 bases. This CDR3 is built from 15 residues. The CDR3 loop reads CASSDQSQGNGELFF. CDR3 bases: TGTGCCAGCAGTGATCAGTCGCAGGGGAACGGGGAGCTGTTTTTT.

CDR3 loop: CASSLGGWTGPGLTQYF. CDR3 coding DNA: TGTGCCAGCAGCTTAGGGGGCTGGACAGGTCCCGGGCTGACCCAGTACTTC. The gene calls are TRBV7-2 and TRBJ2-5; 7 bases are shared with TRBD1. From germline, CDR1 is SGHTA and CDR2 FQGNSA. J lost 7 bases, V lost 1 base, and 15 bases had no gene match. The length of the CDR3 is 17 residues.

This clone was recorded many times. The gene calls are TRBV5-1 and TRBJ2-7; D is perhaps TRBD1 or TRBD2 (5 bases each). There are 15 residues in the CDR3. Trimming cost V 4 bases and J 6 bases, with 20 bases left between them. Germline V lookup: CDR1 SGHRS, CDR2 YFSETQ. CDR3 DNA sequence: TGCGCCAGCAGCCCCTGGACGGGGATGAGGGGCGAGCAGTACTTC. As protein: CASSPWTGMRGEQYF.

This clone has more than one count but fewer than ten. V gene TRBV2 combines with J gene TRBJ1-1; D gene uncertain. The CDR3 sequence is 13 residues long. The germline gives CDR1 SNHLY, CDR2 FYNNEI. CDR3 sequence reads: CAIRDRSLGEAFF. DNA of the CDR3: TGTGCTATCCGAGACCGATCGTTGGGCGAAGCTTTCTTT.

This clone came up a few times. The same CDR3 arises from other DNA sequences in this sample as well. The gene calls are TRBV6-4 and TRBJ2-3; D possibly corresponds to TRBD2 (6 bases). Trimming took off 0 bases at V and 6 bases at J, with 13 bases between the two ends. The CDR3 covers 15 residues. Germline loops: CDR1 MRHNA, CDR2 SNTAGT. This CDR3 reads CASSDSGGSTDTQYF. The CDR3 nucleotides read TGTGCCAGCAGTGACTCTGGGGGGTCAACGGATACGCAGTATTTT.

The J gene is TRBJ1-2, the V gene TRBV28; 8 positions agree with TRBD1. The CDR3 is 13 amino acids. In germline, CDR1 is MDHEN, CDR2 SYDVKM. V gave up 6 bases and J gave up 4 bases; unmatched junction bases: 4. This CDR3 reads CASRPGGGYGYTF. The CDR3 DNA reads TGTGCCAGCAGGCCAGGGGGCGGCTATGGCTACACCTTC.

This clone was seen repeatedly, ten times or more. This rearrangement joins TRBV5-1 to TRBJ2-7, with D perhaps matching TRBD1 (6 bases). From germline, CDR1 is SGHRS and CDR2 YFSETQ. This CDR3 has 15 residues. V shed 0 bases and J shed 5 bases, with 15 bases lying between them. CDR3 bases: TGCGCCAGCAGCTTGGAGGGGAGCAGGGGCCACGAGCAGTACTTC. Its translation is CASSLEGSRGHEQYF.

This clone occurred a few times. The rearrangement joins TRBV5-1 to TRBJ2-2; the match to TRBD1 covers 7 bases. The CDR3 consists of 15 residues. V trimming: 0 bases; J trimming: 4 bases; junction bases outside the gene matches: 3. CDR1 SGHRS and CDR2 YFSETQ come from the germline V gene. The CDR3 DNA is TGCGCCAGCAGCTTGGGGTCAGGGGGCACCGGGGAGCTGTTTTTT. Protein: CASSLGSGGTGELFF.

This clone has ten or more counts. The chain is built from TRBV20-1 and TRBJ2-3; 9 nucleotides line up with TRBD1. Trimming cost V 1 base and J 2 bases; bases outside gene matches: 4. The V gene's germline CDR1 is DFQATT and CDR2 SNEGSKA (reference sequence). This CDR3 has 15 residues. The CDR3 DNA is TGCAGTGCTAGAGCCGGGACAGGGAACACAGATACGCAGTATTTT. This codes for CSARAGTGNTDTQYF.

With respect to this clone: The junction differs from germline at one of its ends, possibly a read error. The J gene is TRBJ1-5, the V gene TRBV6-1; D ambiguous. Germline loops: CDR1 MNHNS, CDR2 SASEGT. The CDR3 length is 14 residues. The CDR3: CASLYMYFNKPQHF. CDR3 coding DNA: TGTGCCAGCTTGTATATGTACTTCAATAAGCCCCAGCATTTT.

This clone was picked up many times. This chain joins TRBV7-2 and TRBJ1-4, with 8 bases aligning to TRBD1. The trim removed 2 bases at V and 7 bases at J, leaving 6 bases unmatched. The CDR3 extends over 15 amino acids. CDR1 is SGHTA, CDR2 FQGNSA, per germline. DNA for the CDR3: TGTGCCAGCAGCTTAAACAGGGGGATGGGTGAAAAACTGTTTTTT. It specifies CASSLNRGMGEKLFF.

This clone was picked up many times. The chain employs TRBV29-1 and TRBJ2-3; tentatively, D is TRBD1 or TRBD2 (6 bases each). Per germline, CDR1 SQVTM and CDR2 ANQGSEA. Trimming cost V 6 bases and J 2 bases, with 12 bases left between them. This CDR3 comprises 13 residues. The CDR3, as DNA: TGCAGCGTGACAGGCGGGAACACAGATACGCAGTATTTT. Amino acid sequence: CSVTGGNTDTQYF.

Concerning this clone itself: At one end the junction does not follow the germline gene, possibly because of a read error. The chain is built from TRBV15 and TRBJ2-6, with D hard to call. Germline V gene data show CDR1 as LNHNV and CDR2 as YYDKDF (reference sequence). The CDR3 length is 16 residues. CDR3 protein: CATMNETYSGSNVLTF. DNA of the CDR3: TGTGCCACCATGAACGAGACGTACTCTGGGTCCAACGTCCTGACTTTC.

This clone was observed many times. The V gene is TRBV5-1, the J gene TRBJ2-3, with D possibly called TRBD1 or TRBD2 (6 bases each). The CDR3 contains 16 residues. Per the germline V gene, CDR1 is SGHRS and CDR2 is YFSETQ. The ends were cut back, 4 bases at V and 1 base at J, with 16 bases in the middle. As DNA, the CDR3 is TGCGCCAGCAGCCCAATGACAGGCGGGGGCACAGATACGCAGTATTTT. Amino acid sequence: CASSPMTGGGTDTQYF.

This clone was observed at least ten times. The chain has TRBV19 and TRBJ2-3, with D uncertain. Germline-derived CDR1 and CDR2 are LNHDA and SQIVND (reference sequence). V was trimmed by 3 bases and J by 3 bases, leaving 16 bases between them. The CDR3 is 16 amino acids. Here the CDR3 DNA reads TGTGCCAGTAGTATTAGAAAAAACTCCCGAACAGATACGCAGTATTTT. It translates to CASSIRKNSRTDTQYF.

The chain carries TRBV11-1 and TRBJ2-1; D ambiguous. V lost 7 bases, J lost 7 bases, and 20 bases lay in between. CDR1 and CDR2 from the germline V gene are SGHAT and FQDESV (reference sequence). This CDR3 contains 15 residues. CDR3 nucleotides: TGTGCCAGCATCTTCCTCCCCTGGAGTTGGAATGAGCAGTTCTTC. This codes for CASIFLPWSWNEQFF. The full variable domain, its missing parts supplied by reference TRBV11-1 and TRBJ2-1, is EAEVAQSPRYKITEKSQAVAFWCDPISGHATLYWYRQILGQGPELLVQFQDESVVDDSQLPKDRFSAERLKGVDSTLKIQPAELGDSAMYLCASIFLPWSWNEQFFGPGTRLTVL.

This clone was recorded many times. The rearrangement uses TRBV15 and TRBJ2-5; either TRBD1 or TRBD2 may supply D (5 bases each). CDR3 length: 15 residues. Looked up from germline, CDR1 is LNHNV and CDR2 is YYDKDF (reference sequence). V was cut by 1 base and J by 2 bases, with 11 bases left in between. As DNA, the CDR3 is TGTGCCACCAGCAGAGGGGGGACGCTACAAGAGACCCAGTACTTC. Amino acids: CATSRGGTLQETQYF.

This clone was observed many times. In the same sample, other DNA sequences code for this CDR3. This chain connects TRBV29-1 to TRBJ2-6; D call uncertain. Germline V gene data show CDR1 as SQVTM and CDR2 as ANQGSEA. The length of the CDR3 is 17 residues. V shed 0 bases and J shed 0 bases, with 12 bases lying between them. The CDR3 is CSVEDLGGPSGANVLTF. The CDR3 DNA is TGCAGCGTTGAAGATCTTGGCGGCCCCTCTGGGGCCAACGTCCTGACTTTC.

The rearrangement uses TRBV11-2 and TRBJ2-2; D may be TRBD1 (5 bases). The CDR3 loop spans 14 amino acids. Trimming stripped 5 bases from V and 3 bases from J, with 10 bases between. Germline V gives CDR1 SGHAT, CDR2 FQNNGV. The CDR3 DNA is TGTGCCAGCAGCCCCGACAGACACACCGGGGAGCTGTTTTTT. Its protein product is CASSPDRHTGELFF.

At least ten counts were recorded for this clone. The V gene is TRBV3-1, the J gene TRBJ1-3; 7 nucleotides agree with TRBD1. Germline V lookup: CDR1 LGHDT, CDR2 YNNKEL (reference sequence). The CDR3 is made up of 14 amino acids. Trimming took 6 bases from V and 0 from J; bases not matched to a gene: 2. In DNA form, the CDR3 reads TGTGCCAGCAGGGGGGACAGCTCTGGAAACACCATATATTTT. This codes for CASRGDSSGNTIYF.